Below, 5 T cell receptor beta chains from the same sample are listed, as sequenced in a study of control samples from healthy donors and cancer patients. TCRdb keeps only in-frame clones here, not all; method: immunoSEQ multiplex PCR. Of 120,000 or so clones in the sample, approximately 90% were seen once. The specimen was blood. The receptors shown here come from a man younger than 30 in good health.

This chain joins TRBV6-5 and TRBJ1-4; a weak D match, TRBD1 (6 bases). Looked up from germline, CDR1 is MNHEY and CDR2 is SVGAGI. The CDR3 runs to 15 residues. V was trimmed by 6 bases and J by 0 bases, leaving 11 bases between them. The CDR3 is CASRRTAATNEKLFF. CDR3 sequence (DNA): TGTGCCAGCAGGAGGACAGCCGCAACTAATGAAAAACTGTTTTTT.

The chain uses TRBV2 and TRBJ2-2, with TRBD1 identical over 8 bases. V trimming: 8 bases; J trimming: 4 bases; junction bases outside the gene matches: 9. Germline CDR1 is SNHLY and CDR2 is FYNNEI. This CDR3 has 15 amino acids. The CDR3 region is CASPRETGVTGELFF. The CDR3 DNA is TGTGCCAGCCCTAGGGAGACAGGGGTCACCGGGGAGCTGTTTTTT.

This rearrangement joins TRBV11-2 to TRBJ1-2; 11 nucleotides agree with TRBD1. The germline V gene has CDR1 SGHAT and CDR2 FQNNGV. The CDR3 spans 15 residues. Trimming cost V 0 bases and J 6 bases; bases outside gene matches: 3. The CDR3 loop is CASSLEGTGGHGYTF. The CDR3 DNA reads as TGTGCCAGCAGCTTAGAGGGGACAGGGGGTCATGGCTACACCTTC. Together with reference TRBV11-2 and TRBJ1-2, the CDR3 gives the full variable domain: EAGVAQSPRYKIIEKRQSVAFWCNPISGHATLYWYQQILGQGPKLLIQFQNNGVVDDSQLPKDRFSAERLKGVDSTLKIQPAKLEDSAVYLCASSLEGTGGHGYTFGSGTRLTVV.

The chain is built from TRBV2 and TRBJ1-1, with D maybe TRBD1 (6 bases). There are 15 residues in the CDR3. V lost 3 bases and J lost 4, with 15 bases in between. Per the germline V gene, CDR1 is SNHLY and CDR2 is FYNNEI. The CDR3 spells CASSDYYRDPTEAFF. In nucleotides, the CDR3 is TGTGCCAGCAGTGACTACTACAGGGACCCCACTGAAGCTTTCTTT.

This clone was observed once. The V gene is TRBV20-1, the J gene TRBJ1-2, with TRBD1 identical over 10 bases. The CDR3 is 14 residues long. The germline V gene has CDR1 DFQATT and CDR2 SNEGSKA (reference sequence). Trimming removed 3 bases from V and 5 bases from J; junction bases left unmatched: 6. The DNA for the CDR3 is TGCAGTGCTAGTATCTGGGACAGGGGATATGGCTACACCTTC. This sequence encodes CSASIWDRGYGYTF.